This passage covers 9 T cell receptor beta chains from one sample sequenced in a study of blood T cell repertoires in COVID-19 (dated by TCRdb to the early 2020s). The library relied on the immunoSEQ multiplex PCR assay. What TCRdb holds here is the immuneACCESS table cut down to in-frame rearrangements. Part of the clones is not present; checked against another copy, under half of the missing clones reflect an unresolved V gene, and the others are unexplained. For this sample the table gives around 250,000 clones, of which 70% to 90% were detected only once. The ten largest clones represent around 15% of the sample. The sample taken for sequencing was PBMCs or T cells enriched from blood (not recorded which). All receptors derive from a man aged 18-30 years who had recovered from COVID-19.

The chain links TRBV7-9 to TRBJ1-4; no reliable D call. Trimming took 3 bases from V and 0 from J, leaving 5 bases between them. The germline V gene encodes CDR1 SEHNR and CDR2 FQNEAQ (reference sequence). This CDR3 is 14 amino acids long. The CDR3 spells CASSLQATNEKLFF. CDR3 in DNA: TGTGCCAGCAGCTTGCAGGCAACTAATGAAAAACTGTTTTTT. The full variable domain, in which reference TRBV7-9 and TRBJ1-4 provide the parts outside the CDR3, is DTGVSQNPRHKITKRGQNVTFRCDPISEHNRLYWYRQTLGQGPEFLTYFQNEAQLEKSRLLSDRFSAERPKGSFSTLEIQRTEQGDSAMYLCASSLQATNEKLFFGSGTQLSVL.

The J gene is TRBJ2-1, the V gene TRBV5-1, with D perhaps TRBD1 (5 bases). This CDR3 is built from 16 residues. Trimming cost V 0 bases and J 7 bases, with 17 bases left between them. Germline V gene lookup returns CDR1 SGHRS and CDR2 YFSETQ. This chain's CDR3 is CASSLVPVAGMNEQFF. The CDR3 nucleotides are TGCGCCAGCAGCTTGGTCCCCGTGGCAGGGATGAATGAGCAGTTCTTC.

The rearrangement uses TRBV6-6 and TRBJ1-1; possibly TRBD1 for D (5 bases). V lost 0 bases to trimming and J lost 6 bases, with 14 bases between them. Germline CDR1 is MNHNY and CDR2 is SVGAGI (reference sequence). The CDR3 runs to 15 residues. The CDR3 region has the DNA TGTGCCAGCAGTTACTCAACCCGTCCACAGGCTGAAGCTTTCTTT. Translated: CASSYSTRPQAEAFF.

V usage is TRBV5-1 and J usage is TRBJ2-7; D possibly corresponds to TRBD2 (5 bases). This CDR3 contains 14 residues. Deletions cut 0 bases from V and 3 bases from J, with 10 bases between. Germline lookup yields CDR1 SGHRS and CDR2 YFSETQ. The CDR3 reads CASSLVPGSYEQYF. CDR3 in DNA: TGCGCCAGCAGCTTGGTCCCGGGAAGCTACGAGCAGTACTTC.

This rearrangement joins TRBV27 to TRBJ2-1; 7 bases are shared with TRBD1. Germline CDR1 reads MNHEY; CDR2 reads SMNVEV (reference sequence). This CDR3 has 17 amino acids. The J segment lost 2 bases and the V segment lost 3 bases, leaving 10 bases of the junction unmatched. The CDR3 nucleotides are TGTGCCAGCAGTTTTCTTCGGACAGGTCGGACCTACAATGAGCAGTTCTTC. It is translated as CASSFLRTGRTYNEQFF.

The chain employs TRBV7-9 and TRBJ1-2; tentatively, D is TRBD1 (6 bases). V lost 0 bases, J lost 7 bases, and 18 bases lay in between. Looked up from germline, CDR1 is SEHNR and CDR2 is FQNEAQ (reference sequence). There are 16 residues in the CDR3. The CDR3 DNA is TGTGCCAGCAGCTTAGCCGGAGCGGGGGCTTTACGTGGCTACACCTTC. It encodes CASSLAGAGALRGYTF. Based on the CDR3 plus reference TRBV7-9 and TRBJ1-2, the full variable domain is DTGVSQNPRHKITKRGQNVTFRCDPISEHNRLYWYRQTLGQGPEFLTYFQNEAQLEKSRLLSDRFSAERPKGSFSTLEIQRTEQGDSAMYLCASSLAGAGALRGYTFGSGTRLTVV.

This chain links TRBV10-2 with TRBJ2-5; TRBD2 aligns across 13 bases. The CDR3 is made up of 15 amino acids. The V and J ends lost 8 bases and 2 bases, in that order; junction bases with no gene match: 5. Looked up from germline, CDR1 is WSHSY and CDR2 is SAAADI. The CDR3 DNA is TGCGCCAGCGTAAGACTAGCGGGGGGACAAGAGACCCAGTACTTC. Translation gives CASVRLAGGQETQYF.

The chain recombines TRBV4-1 with TRBJ1-2; no firm D call. The CDR3 runs to 14 residues. V lost 0 bases and J 4 bases, leaving 9 bases between the germline ends. Per germline, CDR1 MGHRA and CDR2 YSYEKL. CDR3 residues: CASSQDKTIYGYTF. CDR3 bases: TGCGCCAGCAGCCAAGATAAAACTATCTATGGCTACACCTTC.

The chain uses TRBV10-2 and TRBJ2-3; TRBD2 aligns across 10 bases. V lost 8 bases to trimming and J lost 1 base; unmatched junction nucleotides: 18. Germline V gene data show CDR1 as WSHSY and CDR2 as SAAADI. The CDR3 is made up of 19 amino acids. The CDR3 spells CASAPGERGGRLGTDTQYF. CDR3 sequence (DNA): TGCGCCAGCGCCCCAGGGGAGCGGGGGGGACGTCTCGGCACAGATACGCAGTATTTT.